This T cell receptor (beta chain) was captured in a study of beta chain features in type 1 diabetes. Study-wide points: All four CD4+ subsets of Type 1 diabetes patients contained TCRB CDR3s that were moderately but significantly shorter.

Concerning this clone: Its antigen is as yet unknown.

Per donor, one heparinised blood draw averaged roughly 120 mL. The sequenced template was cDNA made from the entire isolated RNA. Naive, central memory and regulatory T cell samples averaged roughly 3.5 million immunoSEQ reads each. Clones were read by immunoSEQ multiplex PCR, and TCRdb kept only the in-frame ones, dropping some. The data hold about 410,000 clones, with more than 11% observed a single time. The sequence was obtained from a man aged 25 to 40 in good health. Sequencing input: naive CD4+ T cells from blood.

The CDR3 bases are TGTGCCAGCACCCCCGGCGGGGGGAAGACCTACGAGCAGTACTTC. It translates to CASTPGGGKTYEQYF. The chain carries TRBV7-2 and TRBJ2-7, with 8 bases aligning to TRBD2. The trim removed 7 bases at V and 2 bases at J, leaving 10 bases unmatched. CDR3 length equals 15 residues. Per the germline V gene, CDR1 is SGHTA and CDR2 is FQGNSA.